Presented here are 11 T cell receptor beta chains from one specimen sequenced in a study of CD8 T cells in Susac syndrome. Reverse transcription of about 0.5 to 1 ug RNA used random hexamers. TCRdb redid the calling of the immunoSEQ multiplex PCR reads with MiXCR, one entry per CDR3 protein. This table has 200,000 or so distinct CDR3 sequences, approximately 95% appearing once. The sequencing input was CD8+ T cells from PBMCs. The receptors originated from a human donor with Susac syndrome.

In DNA form, the CDR3 reads TGTGCCAGCAGTTACCCTATCTGGACAGGACTCTACGAGCAGTACTTC. The encoded protein is CASSYPIWTGLYEQYF. The genes are TRBV6-2 or TRBV6-3 and TRBJ2-7; 7 bases are shared with TRBD1. CDR3 length: 16 residues. Trimming cost V 2 bases and J 3 bases; bases outside gene matches: 10. The V gene's germline CDR1 is MNHEY and CDR2 SVGEGT.

The count of this clonotype is one. The chain employs TRBV9 and TRBJ2-2; D may be TRBD1 (5 bases). This CDR3 is built from 15 residues. Germline values: CDR1 SGDLS, CDR2 YYNGEE. Trimming shortened V by 2 bases and J by 1 base, and 9 bases separated the two germline ends. CDR3 sequence (DNA): TGTGCCAGCAGCGTTGGGGCATTGAACACCGGGGAGCTGTTTTTT. It specifies CASSVGALNTGELFF.

The chain is built from TRBV19 and TRBJ1-2; D possibly corresponds to TRBD1 (5 bases). Germline V gives CDR1 LNHDA, CDR2 SQIVND (reference sequence). The CDR3 contains 15 residues. Trimming took 5 bases from V and 0 from J, leaving 13 bases between them. Here the CDR3 DNA reads TGTGCCAGTAGTCTCCAGACAGAAACTAACTATGGCTACACCTTC. It specifies CASSLQTETNYGYTF. The full variable domain, completed using reference TRBV19 and TRBJ1-2, is DGGITQSPKYLFRKEGQNVTLSCEQNLNHDAMYWYRQDPGQGLRLIYYSQIVNDFQKGDIAEGYSVSREKKESFPLTVTSAQKNPTAFYLCASSLQTETNYGYTFGSGTRLTVV.

This clonotype showed up just a few times. CDR3: CASSSSSSYEQYF. CDR3 nucleotides: TGTGCCAGCAGTTCGTCAAGCTCCTACGAGCAGTACTTC. V and J are TRBV28 and TRBJ2-7; D not resolved. There are 13 residues in the CDR3. Trimming pared 4 bases from V and 0 bases from J, leaving 7 bases between. Germline V CDR1 and CDR2: MDHEN, SYDVKM.

The V and J genes are TRBV14 and TRBJ2-3, with 10 bases that match TRBD2. Unmatched junction bases numbered 10, after V lost 4 bases and J lost 3 bases. The V gene's germline CDR1 is SGHDN and CDR2 FVKESK. CDR3 length equals 17 residues. For the CDR3, the DNA is TGTGCCAGCAGCCCACTCGGAGCGGGAGGGCCAACAGATACGCAGTATTTT. Translated, it gives CASSPLGAGGPTDTQYF.

This clonotype was counted between two and nine times. The chain uses TRBV6-5 and TRBJ1-1, with D hard to call. The germline V and J ends were trimmed by 4 bases and 4 bases, with 7 bases remaining between them. The length of the CDR3 is 12 residues. Germline values: CDR1 MNHEY, CDR2 SVGAGI. The CDR3 sequence: CASSFSGTEAFF. CDR3 bases: TGTGCCAGCAGTTTTTCGGGCACTGAAGCTTTCTTT.

On this clonotype: Because the CDR3's place on the DNA is in doubt, the DNA is left out and the CDR3 is given as listed by TCRdb. The chain is built from TRBV12-3 or TRBV12-4 and TRBJ1-2; TRBD1, the table's D call, lacks a check against the DNA. Inclusive of both ends, the CDR3 amounts to 13 amino acids. CDR3 sequence reads: CASSVGQGAINTF.

J is TRBJ1-2 and V is TRBV7-9; D ambiguous. Germline V gene data show CDR1 as SEHNR and CDR2 as FQNEAQ (reference sequence). The CDR3 has 15 residues. Deletions cut 5 bases from V and 4 bases from J, with 17 bases between. The CDR3 spells CASSLPGIASYGYTF. CDR3 DNA sequence: TGTGCCAGCAGCCTCCCGGGGATAGCAAGCTATGGCTACACCTTC.

The rearrangement links TRBV30 to TRBJ2-3; D gene ambiguous. This CDR3 spans 14 amino acids. Looked up from germline, CDR1 is GTSNPN and CDR2 is SVGIG (reference sequence). V was shortened by 0 bases and J by 0 bases, with 7 bases between the two germline ends. The CDR3 reads CAWSVFTSTDTQYF. In nucleotides, the CDR3 is TGTGCCTGGAGTGTATTTACAAGCACAGATACGCAGTATTTT.

The rearrangement joins TRBV12-3 or TRBV12-4 to TRBJ2-1; 11 bases align to TRBD2. The CDR3 spans 16 residues. V lost 4 bases, J lost 2 bases, and 4 bases stayed unmatched. The CDR3 region is CASSSTSGKTYNEQFF. The CDR3 DNA sequence: TGTGCCAGCAGTTCGACTAGCGGGAAGACCTACAATGAGCAGTTCTTC.

The V and J genes are TRBV2 and TRBJ2-3; TRBD1 matches at 9 bases. CDR1 and CDR2 from the germline V gene are SNHLY and FYNNEI. The CDR3 covers 15 residues. Trimming cost V 5 bases and J 0 bases; bases outside gene matches: 3. Written as DNA, the CDR3 is TGTGCCAGCAGTCGCGGACAGGGGAGCACAGATACGCAGTATTTT. Encoded protein: CASSRGQGSTDTQYF.